A selection of T cell receptor beta chains follows, all from one sample in a study of T cell responses to AZD1222 COVID-19 vaccine. Assay: immunoSEQ multiplex PCR; the TCRdb copy retains only in-frame clones and omits some. The table lists tens of thousands of clones, roughly 84% of them singletons. Specimen: peripheral blood, collected on day 0 of AZD1222 vaccination. These receptors were obtained from an adult in good health. The CDR3 runs from the conserved cysteine through the conserved F or W. The order of the fields is V gene, J gene, CDR3 protein.

V gene: TRBV3-1/TRBV3-2; J gene: TRBJ2-2; CDR3 protein: CASSQPPRLAGVKTGELFF
V gene: TRBV6-5; J gene: TRBJ2-2; CDR3 protein: CASSYSGENTGELFF
V gene: TRBV15; J gene: TRBJ1-2; CDR3 protein: CATSRDRENYGYTF
V gene: TRBV28; J gene: TRBJ1-1; CDR3 protein: CASSIRGGLTEAFF
V gene: TRBV7-8; J gene: TRBJ1-6; CDR3 protein: CASSPTRQGTNSPLHF
V gene: TRBV28; J gene: TRBJ1-6; CDR3 protein: CASRPHRGEGISPLHF
V gene: TRBV25-1; J gene: TRBJ1-1; CDR3 protein: CASSEGGRTEAFF
V gene: TRBV13; J gene: TRBJ1-6; CDR3 protein: CASSLLNSPLHF
V gene: TRBV19; J gene: TRBJ1-5; CDR3 protein: CASSGDKITLYSNQPQHF
V gene: TRBV5-1; J gene: TRBJ1-3; CDR3 protein: CASSLQGISGNTIYF
V gene: TRBV7-9; J gene: TRBJ2-1; CDR3 protein: CASSLGDLSLFF
V gene: TRBV9; J gene: TRBJ2-2; CDR3 protein: CASSQKSGSRTGELFF
V gene: TRBV6-1; J gene: TRBJ1-4; CDR3 protein: CASSEGPATNEKLFF
V gene: TRBV6-5; J gene: TRBJ2-7; CDR3 protein: CATDRKEGSYEQYF
V gene: TRBV6-4; J gene: TRBJ1-1; CDR3 protein: CASSNRGGTEAFF
V gene: TRBV28; J gene: TRBJ2-7; CDR3 protein: CASSSHGASTAYEQYF
V gene: TRBV5-4; J gene: TRBJ2-3; CDR3 protein: CASSLDVGDTQYF
V gene: TRBV19; J gene: TRBJ2-6; CDR3 protein: CASTTDRAGANVLTF
V gene: TRBV19; J gene: TRBJ1-2; CDR3 protein: CASSIEKGSANYGYTF
V gene: TRBV18; J gene: TRBJ2-6; CDR3 protein: CASSPRSAALSGANVLTF